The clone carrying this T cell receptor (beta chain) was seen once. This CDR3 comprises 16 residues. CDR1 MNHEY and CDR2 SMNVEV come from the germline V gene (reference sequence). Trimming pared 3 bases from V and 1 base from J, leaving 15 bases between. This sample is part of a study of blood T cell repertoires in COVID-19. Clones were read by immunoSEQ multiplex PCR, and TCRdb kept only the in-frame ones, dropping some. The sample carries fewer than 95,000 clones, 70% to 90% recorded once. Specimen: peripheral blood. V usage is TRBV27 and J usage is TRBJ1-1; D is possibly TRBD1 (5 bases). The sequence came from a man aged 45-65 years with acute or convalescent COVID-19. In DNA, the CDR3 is TGTGCCAGCAGTTTTGCGGGGGTTTGGGGGAACACTGAAGCTTTCTTT. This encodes CASSFAGVWGNTEAFF.